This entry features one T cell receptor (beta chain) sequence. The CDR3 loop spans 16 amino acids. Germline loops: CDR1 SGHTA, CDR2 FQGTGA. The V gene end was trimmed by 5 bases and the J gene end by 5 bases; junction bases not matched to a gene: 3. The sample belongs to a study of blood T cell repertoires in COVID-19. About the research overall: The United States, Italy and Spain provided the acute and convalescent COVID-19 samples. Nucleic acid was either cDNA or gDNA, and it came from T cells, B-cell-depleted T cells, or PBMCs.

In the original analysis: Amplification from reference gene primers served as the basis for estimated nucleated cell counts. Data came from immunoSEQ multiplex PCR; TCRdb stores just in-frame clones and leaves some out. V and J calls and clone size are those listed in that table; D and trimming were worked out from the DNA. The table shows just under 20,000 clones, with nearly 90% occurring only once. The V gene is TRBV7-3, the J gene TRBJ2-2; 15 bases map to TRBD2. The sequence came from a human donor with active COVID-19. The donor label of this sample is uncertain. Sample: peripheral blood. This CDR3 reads CASSQGLAGGTGELFF. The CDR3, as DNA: TGTGCCAGCAGCCAAGGACTAGCGGGAGGGACCGGGGAGCTGTTTTTT.